This T cell receptor beta chain derives from a study of blood T cell repertoires in COVID-19. The J segment lost 2 bases and the V segment lost 0 bases, leaving 10 bases of the junction unmatched. The CDR3 sequence is 17 residues long. Germline-derived CDR1 and CDR2 are SGHRS and YFSETQ. The protocol was immunoSEQ multiplex PCR, while the TCRdb copy is restricted to in-frame clones and leaves out a portion. The repertoire holds about 480,000 clones, roughly 90% seen once, with 1.8% in the top ten. The sequencing sample was made of PBMCs or T cells enriched from blood (not recorded which). This TCR was recovered from a middle-aged woman who had recovered from COVID-19. The chain employs TRBV5-1 and TRBJ1-2; 7 bases line up with TRBD1. For the CDR3, the DNA is TGCGCCAGCAGCTTGGGAGTCCGAGCAGGGGGGAACTATGGCTACACCTTC. It specifies CASSLGVRAGGNYGYTF.